These T cell receptor beta chains were read from a single sample in a study of cytomegalovirus exposure and HLA in healthy donors. Method: immunoSEQ multiplex PCR; TCRdb's copy keeps in-frame clones and lacks some. The sample shows about 99,000 clones, over 65% of them seen only once. The sample consisted of PBMCs. These receptors all stem from a man aged 35 to 55 in good health and CMV-seronegative. CDR3s include the opening cysteine and the closing phenylalanine or tryptophan. The D gene is left open where the match is weak. Not all rows give a size; the values are once, few, many and, for expanded clones, a class.

clone size: NA
V gene: TRBV5-5
J gene: TRBJ2-7
D gene: NA
CDR3 protein: CASSLDPYSYEQYF
CDR3 DNA: TGTGCCAGCAGCTTGGATCCCTACTCCTACGAGCAGTACTTC

clone size: NA
V gene: TRBV5-4
J gene: TRBJ2-7
D gene: NA
CDR3 protein: CASNQEGITGEQYF
CDR3 DNA: TGTGCCAGCAACCAAGAGGGTATTACCGGCGAGCAGTACTTC

clone size: NA
V gene: TRBV19
J gene: TRBJ1-1
D gene: TRBD1
CDR3 protein: CASKYRGQPTEAFF
CDR3 DNA: TGTGCCAGTAAATATAGGGGACAGCCCACTGAAGCTTTCTTT

clone size: NA
V gene: TRBV11-2
J gene: TRBJ1-1
D gene: TRBD1
CDR3 protein: CASSLVSGQGSNTEAFF
CDR3 DNA: TGTGCCAGCAGCTTAGTCTCGGGACAGGGATCGAACACTGAAGCTTTCTTT

clone size: NA
V gene: TRBV5-5
J gene: TRBJ2-2
D gene: TRBD2
CDR3 protein: CASSLVGRASTGELFF
CDR3 DNA: TGTGCCAGCAGCTTGGTCGGGAGGGCGAGCACCGGGGAGCTGTTTTTT

clone size: NA
V gene: TRBV30
J gene: TRBJ1-1
D gene: NA
CDR3 protein: CAWTWGGMNTEAFF
CDR3 DNA: TGTGCCTGGACCTGGGGGGGGATGAACACTGAAGCTTTCTTT

clone size: NA
V gene: TRBV5-1
J gene: TRBJ2-1
D gene: TRBD1
CDR3 protein: CASSLGTGIDYNEQFF
CDR3 DNA: TGCGCCAGCAGCCTCGGGACAGGGATCGACTACAATGAGCAGTTCTTC

clone size: NA
V gene: TRBV19
J gene: TRBJ1-6
D gene: TRBD1
CDR3 protein: CASSIGGQGANSPLHF
CDR3 DNA: TGTGCCAGTAGTATCGGGGGACAGGGGGCTAATTCACCCCTCCACTTT

clone size: NA
V gene: TRBV10-3
J gene: TRBJ2-7
D gene: NA
CDR3 protein: CAISDTAYEQYF
CDR3 DNA: TGTGCCATCAGTGATACAGCCTACGAGCAGTACTTC

clone size: NA
V gene: TRBV27
J gene: TRBJ2-2
D gene: TRBD1
CDR3 protein: CTSSAAQGTGERTGELFF
CDR3 DNA: TGTACCAGCAGTGCCGCCCAAGGGACAGGGGAGCGCACCGGGGAGCTGTTTTTT

clone size: many
V gene: TRBV5-4
J gene: TRBJ2-3
D gene: TRBD2
CDR3 protein: CASRDQRGSTDTQYF
CDR3 DNA: TGTGCCAGCAGGGATCAGCGGGGGAGCACAGATACGCAGTATTTT

clone size: NA
V gene: TRBV29-1
J gene: TRBJ1-3
D gene: NA
CDR3 protein: CSPRSFSGNTIYF
CDR3 DNA: TGCAGTCCTAGGTCTTTCTCTGGAAACACCATATATTTT

clone size: NA
V gene: TRBV5-1
J gene: TRBJ1-5
D gene: TRBD1
CDR3 protein: CASSLEDRESQPQHF
CDR3 DNA: TGCGCCAGCAGCTTGGAGGACAGGGAAAGCCAGCCCCAGCATTTT

clone size: NA
V gene: TRBV7-8
J gene: TRBJ2-5
D gene: TRBD1
CDR3 protein: CASSLGQGLQETQYF
CDR3 DNA: TGTGCCAGCAGCTTAGGACAGGGGCTCCAAGAGACCCAGTACTTC

clone size: NA
V gene: TRBV6-1
J gene: TRBJ1-2
D gene: TRBD1
CDR3 protein: CASSERGTGGGGYTF
CDR3 DNA: TGTGCCAGCAGTGAAAGGGGGACAGGGGGCGGTGGCTACACCTTC

clone size: NA
V gene: TRBV9
J gene: TRBJ2-3
D gene: TRBD2
CDR3 protein: CASSRTSRTDTQYF
CDR3 DNA: TGTGCCAGCAGCAGGACTAGTCGGACAGATACGCAGTATTTT

clone size: NA
V gene: TRBV19
J gene: TRBJ2-5
D gene: NA
CDR3 protein: CASSIGGTSQETQYF
CDR3 DNA: TGTGCCAGTAGTATAGGAGGCACTTCTCAAGAGACCCAGTACTTC

clone size: NA
V gene: TRBV10-2
J gene: TRBJ2-3
D gene: NA
CDR3 protein: CASRTDSSDTQYF
CDR3 DNA: TGCGCCAGCCGTACGGACAGTTCAGATACGCAGTATTTT

clone size: few
V gene: TRBV19
J gene: TRBJ1-1
D gene: TRBD1
CDR3 protein: CASSPDRGVVNTEAFF
CDR3 DNA: TGTGCCAGTAGTCCCGACAGGGGGGTCGTGAACACTGAAGCTTTCTTT

clone size: NA
V gene: TRBV29-1
J gene: TRBJ2-2
D gene: TRBD1
CDR3 protein: CSVDRGHTGELFF
CDR3 DNA: TGCAGCGTTGACAGGGGGCACACCGGGGAGCTGTTTTTT

clone size: NA
V gene: TRBV5-6
J gene: TRBJ1-2
D gene: NA
CDR3 protein: CASSNWAGDMRNYGYTF
CDR3 DNA: TGTGCCAGCAGCAACTGGGCGGGGGACATGAGGAACTATGGCTACACCTTC

clone size: NA
V gene: TRBV11-2
J gene: TRBJ2-1
D gene: TRBD2
CDR3 protein: CASSLLAGGDGQFF
CDR3 DNA: TGTGCCAGCAGCTTACTAGCGGGGGGGGACGGGCAGTTCTTC

clone size: NA
V gene: TRBV5-4
J gene: TRBJ1-1
D gene: NA
CDR3 protein: CASSKPGGNTEAFF
CDR3 DNA: TGTGCCAGCAGCAAGCCCGGGGGGAACACTGAAGCTTTCTTT

clone size: NA
V gene: TRBV15
J gene: TRBJ1-5
D gene: TRBD1
CDR3 protein: CATNRRTGNYQPQHF
CDR3 DNA: TGTGCCACCAACCGTCGGACAGGGAATTATCAGCCCCAGCATTTT

clone size: NA
V gene: TRBV19
J gene: TRBJ1-6
D gene: TRBD1
CDR3 protein: CASSIGRGQGNSPLHF
CDR3 DNA: TGTGCCAGTAGTATCGGTCGGGGACAGGGGAACTCACCCCTCCACTTT

clone size: NA
V gene: TRBV14
J gene: TRBJ1-3
D gene: TRBD1
CDR3 protein: CASSRNRDSLSGNTIYF
CDR3 DNA: TGTGCCAGCAGCCGAAACCGGGACAGCCTCTCTGGAAACACCATATATTTT

clone size: NA
V gene: TRBV6-1
J gene: TRBJ2-7
D gene: TRBD1
CDR3 protein: CASSELGTGASYEQYF
CDR3 DNA: TGTGCCAGCAGTGAACTCGGGACAGGGGCCAGCTACGAGCAGTACTTC

clone size: few
V gene: TRBV30
J gene: TRBJ2-2
D gene: NA
CDR3 protein: CAWSVQGRLTGELFF
CDR3 DNA: TGTGCCTGGAGTGTACAGGGCAGGTTAACCGGGGAGCTGTTTTTT

clone size: NA
V gene: TRBV9
J gene: TRBJ1-2
D gene: NA
CDR3 protein: CASSLPTGRTNYGYTF
CDR3 DNA: TGTGCCAGCAGCCTCCCGACGGGTCGAACTAACTATGGCTACACCTTC

clone size: NA
V gene: TRBV28
J gene: TRBJ2-7
D gene: TRBD1
CDR3 protein: CASSSQIQGATYEQYF
CDR3 DNA: TGTGCCAGCAGTTCCCAGATTCAGGGGGCTACTTACGAGCAGTACTTC

clone size: NA
V gene: TRBV5-1
J gene: TRBJ2-5
D gene: TRBD1
CDR3 protein: CASSSHGTGTMETQYF
CDR3 DNA: TGCGCCAGCAGCTCGCACGGGACAGGGACTATGGAGACCCAGTACTTC

clone size: NA
V gene: TRBV18
J gene: TRBJ1-1
D gene: NA
CDR3 protein: CASSAVATARTFEAFF
CDR3 DNA: TGTGCCAGCTCAGCGGTCGCGACAGCACGAACTTTTGAAGCTTTCTTT

clone size: NA
V gene: TRBV28
J gene: TRBJ1-2
D gene: TRBD1
CDR3 protein: CASTIQGGLYGYTF
CDR3 DNA: TGTGCCAGCACCATCCAAGGGGGCCTCTATGGCTACACCTTC

clone size: NA
V gene: TRBV7-7
J gene: TRBJ2-2
D gene: TRBD1
CDR3 protein: CASSLDRGANTGELFF
CDR3 DNA: TGTGCCAGCAGCTTAGACAGGGGCGCGAACACCGGGGAGCTGTTTTTT

clone size: NA
V gene: TRBV28
J gene: TRBJ1-6
D gene: NA
CDR3 protein: CASSLGRERLNSPLHF
CDR3 DNA: TGTGCCAGCAGTTTAGGGCGGGAAAGGCTTAATTCACCCCTCCACTTT

clone size: NA
V gene: TRBV5-6
J gene: TRBJ1-1
D gene: NA
CDR3 protein: CASSLRFIAGVTEAFF
CDR3 DNA: TGTGCCAGCAGCTTGCGGTTCATTGCGGGGGTGACTGAAGCTTTCTTT

clone size: NA
V gene: TRBV29-1
J gene: TRBJ2-5
D gene: NA
CDR3 protein: CSVARQGPGGEQYF
CDR3 DNA: TGCAGCGTCGCCAGACAGGGACCCGGGGGTGAGCAGTACTTC

clone size: NA
V gene: TRBV5-6
J gene: TRBJ2-3
D gene: TRBD2
CDR3 protein: CASSLASGSYTDTQYF
CDR3 DNA: TGTGCCAGCAGCTTGGCTAGCGGGAGTTACACAGATACGCAGTATTTT

clone size: NA
V gene: TRBV4-1
J gene: TRBJ1-2
D gene: NA
CDR3 protein: CASSRPGILYGYTF
CDR3 DNA: TGCGCCAGCAGCCGACCCGGGATTCTTTATGGCTACACCTTC

clone size: NA
V gene: TRBV6-1
J gene: TRBJ2-2
D gene: TRBD1
CDR3 protein: CASRSGGGTGELFF
CDR3 DNA: TGTGCCAGCAGATCAGGGGGCGGAACCGGGGAGCTGTTTTTT

clone size: NA
V gene: TRBV27
J gene: TRBJ2-7
D gene: TRBD2
CDR3 protein: CASKGSGTYEQYF
CDR3 DNA: TGTGCCAGCAAGGGAAGCGGGACCTACGAGCAGTACTTC

clone size: NA
V gene: TRBV11-2
J gene: TRBJ2-1
D gene: NA
CDR3 protein: CASSSLRGRRNEQFF
CDR3 DNA: TGTGCCAGCAGCTCTTTGCGGGGGCGGAGAAATGAGCAGTTCTTC

clone size: NA
V gene: TRBV7-2
J gene: TRBJ1-1
D gene: NA
CDR3 protein: CASSPLSMNTEAFF
CDR3 DNA: TGTGCCAGCAGCCCCCTATCAATGAACACTGAAGCTTTCTTT

clone size: NA
V gene: TRBV5-1
J gene: TRBJ2-6
D gene: TRBD1
CDR3 protein: CASSLEDRVNSGANVLTF
CDR3 DNA: TGCGCCAGCAGCTTGGAGGACAGGGTAAACTCTGGGGCCAACGTCCTGACTTTC

clone size: NA
V gene: TRBV5-1
J gene: TRBJ1-4
D gene: TRBD1
CDR3 protein: CASSPDDRGSIVANEKLFF
CDR3 DNA: TGCGCCAGCAGCCCCGATGACAGGGGATCCATTGTAGCTAATGAAAAACTGTTTTTT

clone size: NA
V gene: TRBV9
J gene: TRBJ2-1
D gene: TRBD2
CDR3 protein: CASSVLAERVVDEQFF
CDR3 DNA: TGTGCCAGCAGCGTCCTAGCGGAGAGAGTGGTTGATGAGCAGTTCTTC

clone size: NA
V gene: TRBV5-1
J gene: TRBJ2-1
D gene: TRBD1
CDR3 protein: CASSFAGTGYNEQFF
CDR3 DNA: TGCGCCAGCAGCTTCGCCGGGACAGGGTACAATGAGCAGTTCTTC

clone size: NA
V gene: TRBV27
J gene: TRBJ2-3
D gene: NA
CDR3 protein: CASSLFRTRNTDTQYF
CDR3 DNA: TGTGCCAGCAGTTTATTCCGGACACGCAACACAGATACGCAGTATTTT

clone size: NA
V gene: TRBV5-4
J gene: TRBJ2-7
D gene: NA
CDR3 protein: CASSSPPAGYEQYF
CDR3 DNA: TGTGCCAGCAGCTCCCCTCCGGCGGGATACGAGCAGTACTTC

clone size: NA
V gene: TRBV6-5
J gene: TRBJ1-3
D gene: NA
CDR3 protein: CASSYLTGSGNTIYF
CDR3 DNA: TGTGCCAGCAGTTACTTAACAGGCTCTGGAAACACCATATATTTT

clone size: NA
V gene: TRBV6-1
J gene: TRBJ1-2
D gene: NA
CDR3 protein: CASSEDRAQGYTF
CDR3 DNA: TGTGCCAGCAGTGAAGACAGGGCTCAGGGCTACACCTTC

clone size: NA
V gene: TRBV7-8
J gene: TRBJ1-1
D gene: NA
CDR3 protein: CASSLGQLNTEAFF
CDR3 DNA: TGTGCCAGCAGCTTAGGACAGTTGAACACTGAAGCTTTCTTT

clone size: few
V gene: TRBV11-2
J gene: TRBJ2-3
D gene: TRBD2
CDR3 protein: CASSPQRGGRSTDTQYF
CDR3 DNA: TGTGCCAGCAGCCCACAGCGGGGCGGACGTAGCACAGATACGCAGTATTTT

clone size: NA
V gene: TRBV2
J gene: TRBJ2-2
D gene: TRBD2
CDR3 protein: CASSQLAGATGELFF
CDR3 DNA: TGTGCCAGCAGTCAACTAGCGGGAGCCACCGGGGAGCTGTTTTTT

clone size: NA
V gene: TRBV7-8
J gene: TRBJ1-3
D gene: TRBD1
CDR3 protein: CASSAGGVGLNTIYF
CDR3 DNA: TGTGCCAGCAGCGCAGGGGGCGTCGGCTTAAACACCATATATTTT